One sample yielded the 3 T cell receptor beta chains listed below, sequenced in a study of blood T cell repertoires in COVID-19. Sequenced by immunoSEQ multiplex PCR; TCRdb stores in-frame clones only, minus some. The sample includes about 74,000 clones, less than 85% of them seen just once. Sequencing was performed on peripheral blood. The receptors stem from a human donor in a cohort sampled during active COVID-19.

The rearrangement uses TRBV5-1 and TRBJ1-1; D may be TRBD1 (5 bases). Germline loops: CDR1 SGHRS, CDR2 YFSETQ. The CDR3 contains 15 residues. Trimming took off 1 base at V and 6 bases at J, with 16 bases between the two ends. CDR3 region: CASSLFAGQGSEAFF. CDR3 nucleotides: TGCGCCAGCAGCTTGTTTGCAGGGCAGGGATCTGAAGCTTTCTTT.

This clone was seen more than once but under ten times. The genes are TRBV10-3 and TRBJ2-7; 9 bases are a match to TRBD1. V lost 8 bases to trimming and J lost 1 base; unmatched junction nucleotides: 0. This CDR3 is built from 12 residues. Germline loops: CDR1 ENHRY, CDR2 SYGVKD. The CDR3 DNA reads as TGTGCCATCGGGACAGGGTCCTACGAGCAGTACTTC. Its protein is CAIGTGSYEQYF.

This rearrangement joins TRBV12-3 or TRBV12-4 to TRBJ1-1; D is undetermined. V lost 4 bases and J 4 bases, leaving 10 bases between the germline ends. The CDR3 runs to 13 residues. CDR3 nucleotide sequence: TGTGCCAGCAGTTCCTACGCGGTCACTGAAGCTTTCTTT. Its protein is CASSSYAVTEAFF.